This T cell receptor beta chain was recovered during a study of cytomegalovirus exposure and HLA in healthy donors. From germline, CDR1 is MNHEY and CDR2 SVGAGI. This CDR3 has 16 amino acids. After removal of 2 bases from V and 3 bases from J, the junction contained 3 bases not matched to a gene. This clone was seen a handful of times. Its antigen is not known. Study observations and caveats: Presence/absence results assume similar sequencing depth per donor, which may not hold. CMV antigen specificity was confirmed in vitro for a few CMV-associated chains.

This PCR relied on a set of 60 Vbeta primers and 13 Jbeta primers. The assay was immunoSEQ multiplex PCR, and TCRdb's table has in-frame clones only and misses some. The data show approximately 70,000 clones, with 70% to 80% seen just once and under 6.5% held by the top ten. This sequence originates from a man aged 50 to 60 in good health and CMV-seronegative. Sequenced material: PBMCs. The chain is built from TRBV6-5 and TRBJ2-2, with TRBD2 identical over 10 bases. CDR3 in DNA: TGTGCCAGCAGTTACGGGCTAGCGGGAGACACCGGGGAGCTGTTTTTT. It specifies CASSYGLAGDTGELFF.